The clone carrying this TCR beta chain was recorded a few times. Its target is unknown. The sample belongs to a study of CD8 T cells in ankylosing spondylitis. A quantitative 5'-RACE method, one with molecular barcodes, was used to make TCR beta libraries. TCRdb called the 5' RACE reads again in MiXCR, with one record for every CDR3 protein. The table has a few hundred thousand distinct CDR3 sequences, 20% to 25% seen once. General study points: Ankylosing spondylitis blood appeared to carry a characteristic TCR beta motif of roughly eight highly homologous variants. In the blood and synovial fluid of reactive arthritis, some motif variants had been previously reported. Matched synovial fluid from ankylosing spondylitis patients was reported to be enriched for disease-linked clones.

Germline values: CDR1 DFQATT, CDR2 SNEGSKA (reference sequence). CDR3 length: 16 amino acids. Between the trimmed V and J ends, which lost 3 bases and 0 bases, there was a span of 15 bases. The TCR originated in a male donor with ankylosing spondylitis. The sequencing sample was made of blood, either unsorted or a sorted T cell fraction (not recorded which). The chain links TRBV20-1 to TRBJ2-4, with D unclear. This CDR3 is CSASFSLSLAKNIQYF. The DNA of the CDR3 is TGCAGTGCTAGTTTTTCCCTGTCCTTAGCCAAAAACATTCAGTACTTC.